Each of the 2 T cell receptor beta chains below was sequenced from the same sample in a study of regulatory T cells in long-lasting Graves disease. As for time point: persistent/refractory GD, antithyroid drugs over 5 years with positive TRAb. RNA extracted from PBMCs served as the sequencing template. Arm-PCR of CDR3 regions and iRepertoire HTBI primers were used to build TCR beta libraries. Each CDR3 protein gets one entry after TCRdb re-called the multiplex PCR reads with MiXCR. Altogether around 510,000 distinct CDR3 sequences are present, less than 25% being singletons, with the ten largest covering roughly 8%. The sequenced sample was peripheral blood mononuclear cells (PBMCs), obtained when the disease was refractory, from a patient treated with antithyroid drugs. These receptors were collected from a female donor with Graves disease.

The table lists this clonotype with a few counts. The chain is built from TRBV28 and TRBJ2-4; D is tentatively TRBD1 or TRBD2 (5 bases each). The V and J ends lost 2 bases and 0 bases respectively, with 11 bases between them. The germline V gene encodes CDR1 MDHEN and CDR2 SYDVKM. The CDR3 is made up of 16 amino acids. Written as DNA, the CDR3 is TGTGCCAGCAGTTTAATGGGGGACCTAGCCAAAAACATTCAGTACTTC. Its protein product is CASSLMGDLAKNIQYF. Looking up the rest from reference TRBV28 and TRBJ2-4 gives the full variable domain: DVKVTQSSRYLVKRTGEKVFLECVQDMDHENMFWYRQDPGLGLRLIYFSYDVKMKEKGDIPEGYSVSREKKERFSLILESASTNQTSMYLCASSLMGDLAKNIQYFGAGTRLSVL.

This clonotype occurred a few times. The rearrangement links TRBV4-1 to TRBJ2-5; a weak D match, TRBD2 (6 bases). The CDR3 covers 16 residues. Deletions cut 2 bases from V and 4 bases from J, with 17 bases between. Germline-derived CDR1 and CDR2 are MGHRA and YSYEKL. The DNA of the CDR3 is TGCGCCAGCAGCCAACTGCCTACGGGGGTAGGAGAGACCCAGTACTTC. Its protein product is CASSQLPTGVGETQYF.